The following is a TCR beta chain sequence with its context. Its target is not known. These data originate in a study of T cell responses to AZD1222 COVID-19 vaccine. Study outcomes and limitations: Baseline seropositivity occurred in only a handful of AZD1222 recipients.

The V end lost 5 bases, the J end lost 1 base, and 8 bases lay between the germline ends. The CDR3 covers 13 residues. Assay used: immunoSEQ multiplex PCR; TCRdb lists only in-frame clones, some missing. The sample carries some 150,000 clones, roughly 90% recorded once. This specimen consisted of peripheral blood, obtained 28 days after the second AZD1222 dose. V gene TRBV12-3 or TRBV12-4 combines with J gene TRBJ1-2; maybe TRBD1 (5 bases). The TCR originated in an adult who received the AZD1222 COVID-19 vaccine. CDR3 residues: CASSLQVNYGYTF. The CDR3 DNA sequence: TGTGCCAGCAGTCTACAGGTTAACTATGGCTACACCTTC.